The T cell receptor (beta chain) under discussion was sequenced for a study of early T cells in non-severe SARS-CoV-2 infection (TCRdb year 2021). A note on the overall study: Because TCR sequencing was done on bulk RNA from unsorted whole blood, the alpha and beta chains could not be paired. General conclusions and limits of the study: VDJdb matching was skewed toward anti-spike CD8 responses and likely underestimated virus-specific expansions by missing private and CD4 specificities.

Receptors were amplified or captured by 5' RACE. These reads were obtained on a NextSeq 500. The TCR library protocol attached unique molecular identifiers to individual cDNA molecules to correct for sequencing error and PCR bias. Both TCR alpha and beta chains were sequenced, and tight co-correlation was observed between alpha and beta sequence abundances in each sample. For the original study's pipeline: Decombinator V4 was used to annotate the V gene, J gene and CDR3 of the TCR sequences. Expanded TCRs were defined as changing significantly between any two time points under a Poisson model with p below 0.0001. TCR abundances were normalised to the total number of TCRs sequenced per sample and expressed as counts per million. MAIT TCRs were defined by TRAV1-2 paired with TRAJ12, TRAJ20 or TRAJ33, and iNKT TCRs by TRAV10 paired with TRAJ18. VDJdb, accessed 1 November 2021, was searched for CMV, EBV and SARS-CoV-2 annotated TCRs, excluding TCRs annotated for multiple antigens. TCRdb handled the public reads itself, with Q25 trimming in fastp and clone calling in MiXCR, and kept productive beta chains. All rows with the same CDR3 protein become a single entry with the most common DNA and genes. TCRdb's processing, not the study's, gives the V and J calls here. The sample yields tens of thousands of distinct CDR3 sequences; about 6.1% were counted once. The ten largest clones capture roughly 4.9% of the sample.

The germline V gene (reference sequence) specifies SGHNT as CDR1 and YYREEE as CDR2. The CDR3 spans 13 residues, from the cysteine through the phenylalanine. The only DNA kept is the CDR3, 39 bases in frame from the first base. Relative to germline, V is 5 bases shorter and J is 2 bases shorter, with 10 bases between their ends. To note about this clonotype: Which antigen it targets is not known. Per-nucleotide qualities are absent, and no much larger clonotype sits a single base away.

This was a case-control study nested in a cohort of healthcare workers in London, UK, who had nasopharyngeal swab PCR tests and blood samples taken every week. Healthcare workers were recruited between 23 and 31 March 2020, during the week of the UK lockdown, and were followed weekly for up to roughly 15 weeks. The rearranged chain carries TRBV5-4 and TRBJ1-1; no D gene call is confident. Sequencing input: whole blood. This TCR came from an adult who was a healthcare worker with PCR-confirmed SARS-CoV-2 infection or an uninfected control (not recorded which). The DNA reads TGTGCCAGCAGTCTGGATCCTAACACTGAAGCTTTCTTT. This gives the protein CASSLDPNTEAFF.